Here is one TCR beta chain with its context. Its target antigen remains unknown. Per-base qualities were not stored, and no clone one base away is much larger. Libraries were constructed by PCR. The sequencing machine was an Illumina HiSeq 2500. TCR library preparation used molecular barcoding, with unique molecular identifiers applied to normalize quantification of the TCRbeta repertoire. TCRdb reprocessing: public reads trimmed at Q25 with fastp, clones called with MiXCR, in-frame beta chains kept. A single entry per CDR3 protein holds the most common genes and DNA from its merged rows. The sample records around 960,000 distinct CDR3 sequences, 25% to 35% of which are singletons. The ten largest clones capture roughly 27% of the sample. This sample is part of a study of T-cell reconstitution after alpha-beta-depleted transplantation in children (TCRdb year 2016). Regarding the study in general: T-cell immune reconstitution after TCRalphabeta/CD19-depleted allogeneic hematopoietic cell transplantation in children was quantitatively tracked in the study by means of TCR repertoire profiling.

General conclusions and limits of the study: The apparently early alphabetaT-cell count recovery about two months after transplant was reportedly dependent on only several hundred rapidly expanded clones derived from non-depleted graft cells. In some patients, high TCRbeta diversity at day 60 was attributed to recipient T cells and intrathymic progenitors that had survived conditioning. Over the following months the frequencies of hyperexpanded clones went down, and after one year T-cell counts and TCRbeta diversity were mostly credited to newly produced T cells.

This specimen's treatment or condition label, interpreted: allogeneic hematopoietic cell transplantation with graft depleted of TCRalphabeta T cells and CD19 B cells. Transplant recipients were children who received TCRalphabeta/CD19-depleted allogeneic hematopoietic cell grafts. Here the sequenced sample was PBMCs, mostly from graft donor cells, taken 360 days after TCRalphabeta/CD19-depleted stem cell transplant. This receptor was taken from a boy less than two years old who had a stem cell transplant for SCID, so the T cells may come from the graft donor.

In nucleotides, the sequence is TGTGCCATCAGTGAGGGGCAGGGCGCAGATACGCAGTATTTT. It codes for CAISEGQGADTQYF. The V and J segments used are TRBV10-3 and TRBJ2-3; 5 matching bases give a weak D call of TRBD1. CDR1 and CDR2 are drawn from the germline V gene: ENHRY, SYGVKD. There are 14 amino acids in the CDR3, from cysteine to phenylalanine inclusive. Only the CDR3 part of the read is kept: 42 bases, read in frame from the first base. V is clipped by 2 bases and J by 4 bases, and the sequence between their germline boundaries is 10 bases long.